The clone carrying this T cell receptor (beta chain) was observed many times. This sample's time point: persistent/refractory GD, antithyroid drugs over 5 years with positive TRAb. Extracted RNA from PBMCs served as the source of the TCR library. This sample stems from a study of regulatory T cells in long-lasting Graves disease. The CDR3 sequence is 12 residues long. V gave up 4 bases and J gave up 7 bases; unmatched junction bases: 3. Combining iRepertoire HTBI primers with Arm-PCR of CDR3 regions, the authors built TCR beta libraries. TCRdb reprocessed the multiplex PCR reads via MiXCR and lists one record per CDR3 protein. This sample yields 500,000 to 800,000 distinct CDR3 sequences, of which 30% are seen a single time; 35% to 55% belongs to the top ten.

The V gene is TRBV12-3 or TRBV12-4, the J gene TRBJ1-2, with TRBD1 identical over 7 bases. Source: peripheral blood mononuclear cells (PBMCs), taken when the disease was refractory, from a patient treated with antithyroid drugs. This receptor was taken from a female donor with Graves disease. This chain's CDR3 is CASSSTGAGYTF. Written as DNA, the CDR3 is TGTGCCAGCAGTTCAACAGGGGCTGGCTACACCTTC.